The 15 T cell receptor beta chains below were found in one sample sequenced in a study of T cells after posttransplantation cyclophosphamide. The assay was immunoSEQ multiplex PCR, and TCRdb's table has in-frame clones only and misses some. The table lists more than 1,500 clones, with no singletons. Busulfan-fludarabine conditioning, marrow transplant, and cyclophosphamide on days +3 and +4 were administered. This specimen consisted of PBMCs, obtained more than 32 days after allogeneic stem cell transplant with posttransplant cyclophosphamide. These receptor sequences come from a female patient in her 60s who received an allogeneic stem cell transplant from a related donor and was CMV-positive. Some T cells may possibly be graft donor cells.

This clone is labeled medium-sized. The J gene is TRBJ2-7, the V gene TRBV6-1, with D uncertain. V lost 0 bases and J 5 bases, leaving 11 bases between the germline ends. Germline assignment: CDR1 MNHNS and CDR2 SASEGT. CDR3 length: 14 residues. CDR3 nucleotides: TGTGCCAGCAGTGAAGCGCTCCAAGCTGACGAGCAGTACTTC. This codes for CASSEALQADEQYF.

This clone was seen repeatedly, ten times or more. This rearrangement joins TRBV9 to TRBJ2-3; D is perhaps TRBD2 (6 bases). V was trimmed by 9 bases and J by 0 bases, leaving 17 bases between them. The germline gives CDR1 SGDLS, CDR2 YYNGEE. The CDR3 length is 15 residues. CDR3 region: CATSFSGASTDTQYF. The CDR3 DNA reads TGTGCCACATCCTTTAGCGGAGCTAGCACAGATACGCAGTATTTT.

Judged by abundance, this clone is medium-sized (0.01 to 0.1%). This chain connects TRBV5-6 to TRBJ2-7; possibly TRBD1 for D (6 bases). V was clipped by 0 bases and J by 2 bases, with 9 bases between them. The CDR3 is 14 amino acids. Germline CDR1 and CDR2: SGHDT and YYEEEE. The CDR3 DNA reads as TGTGCCAGCAGCTTGGGAGGGGACACCTACGAGCAGTACTTC. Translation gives CASSLGGDTYEQYF.

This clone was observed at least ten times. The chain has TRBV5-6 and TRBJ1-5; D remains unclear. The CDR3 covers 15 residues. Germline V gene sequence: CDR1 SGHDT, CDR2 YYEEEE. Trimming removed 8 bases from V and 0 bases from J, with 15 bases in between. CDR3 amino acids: CASQSGLHSNQPQHF. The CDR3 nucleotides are TGTGCCAGTCAGAGTGGCCTTCATAGCAATCAGCCCCAGCATTTT.

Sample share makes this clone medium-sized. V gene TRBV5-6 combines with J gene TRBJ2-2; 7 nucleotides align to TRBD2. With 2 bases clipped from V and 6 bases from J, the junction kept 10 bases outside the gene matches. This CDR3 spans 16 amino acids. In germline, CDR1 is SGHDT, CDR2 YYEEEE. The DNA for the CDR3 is TGTGCCAGCAGCTTATATGGCGGGAGCATTTCCGGGGAGCTGTTTTTT. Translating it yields CASSLYGGSISGELFF.

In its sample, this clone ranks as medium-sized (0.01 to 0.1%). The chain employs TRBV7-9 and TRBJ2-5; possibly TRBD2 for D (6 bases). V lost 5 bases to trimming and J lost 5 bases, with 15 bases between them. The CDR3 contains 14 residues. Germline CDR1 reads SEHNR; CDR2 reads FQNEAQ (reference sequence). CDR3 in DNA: TGTGCCAGCAGCACGAAACAGGCGGGGGAGACCCAGTACTTC. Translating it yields CASSTKQAGETQYF.

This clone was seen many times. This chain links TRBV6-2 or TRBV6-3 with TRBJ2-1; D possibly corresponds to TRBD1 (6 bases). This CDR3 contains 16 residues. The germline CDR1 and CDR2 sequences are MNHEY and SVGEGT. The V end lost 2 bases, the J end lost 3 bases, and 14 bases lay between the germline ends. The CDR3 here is CASSYPQGGYYNEQFF. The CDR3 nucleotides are TGTGCCAGCAGTTACCCACAGGGTGGGTACTACAATGAGCAGTTCTTC.

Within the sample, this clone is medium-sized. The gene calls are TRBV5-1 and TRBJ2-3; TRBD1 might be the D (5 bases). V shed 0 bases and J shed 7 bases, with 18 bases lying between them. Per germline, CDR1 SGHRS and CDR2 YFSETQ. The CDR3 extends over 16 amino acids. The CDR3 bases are TGCGCCAGCAGCTTGGGCCCTGGGGCTGAATCTTATACGCAGTATTTT. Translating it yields CASSLGPGAESYTQYF.

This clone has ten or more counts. The CDR3 sequence: CASSSRTSRETQYF. The CDR3 region has the DNA TGTGCCAGCAGCAGTCGGACTAGCCGAGAGACCCAGTACTTC. This rearrangement joins TRBV7-2 to TRBJ2-5; TRBD2 agrees at 8 bases. Germline V gene data show CDR1 as SGHTA and CDR2 as FQGNSA. This CDR3 has 14 amino acids. V lost 5 bases to trimming and J lost 4 bases; unmatched junction nucleotides: 6.

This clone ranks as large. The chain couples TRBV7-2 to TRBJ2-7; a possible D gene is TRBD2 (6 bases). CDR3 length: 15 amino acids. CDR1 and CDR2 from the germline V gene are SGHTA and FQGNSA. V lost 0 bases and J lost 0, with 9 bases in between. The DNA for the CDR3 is TGTGCCAGCAGCTTAGCAGCTAGCGACTCCTACGAGCAGTACTTC. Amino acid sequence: CASSLAASDSYEQYF.

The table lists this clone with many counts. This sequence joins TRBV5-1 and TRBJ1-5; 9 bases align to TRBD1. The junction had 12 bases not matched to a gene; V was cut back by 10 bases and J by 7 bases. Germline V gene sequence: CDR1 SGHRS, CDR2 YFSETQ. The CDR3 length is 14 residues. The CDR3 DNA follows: TGCGCCTTAACCCCGGACAGGGGTAACCAGCCCCAGCATTTT. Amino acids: CALTPDRGNQPQHF.

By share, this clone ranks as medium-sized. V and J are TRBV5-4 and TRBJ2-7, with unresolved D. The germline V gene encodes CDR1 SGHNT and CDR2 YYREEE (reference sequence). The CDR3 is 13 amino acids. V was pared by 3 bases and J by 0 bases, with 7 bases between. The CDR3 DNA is TGTGCCAGCAGCTCTTCCAGCTCCTACGAGCAGTACTTC. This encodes CASSSSSSYEQYF. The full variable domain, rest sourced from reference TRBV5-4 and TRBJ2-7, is ETGVTQSPTHLIKTRGQQVTLRCSSQSGHNTVSWYQQALGQGPQFIFQYYREEENGRGNFPPRFSGLQFPNYSSELNVNALELDDSALYLCASSSSSSYEQYFGPGTRLTVT.

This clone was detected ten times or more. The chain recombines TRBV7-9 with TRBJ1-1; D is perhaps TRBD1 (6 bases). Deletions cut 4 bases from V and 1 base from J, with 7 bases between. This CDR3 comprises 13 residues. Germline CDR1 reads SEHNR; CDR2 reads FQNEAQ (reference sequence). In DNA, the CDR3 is TGTGCCAGCAGCTCGACAGGGAACACTGAAGCTTTCTTT. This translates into CASSSTGNTEAFF.

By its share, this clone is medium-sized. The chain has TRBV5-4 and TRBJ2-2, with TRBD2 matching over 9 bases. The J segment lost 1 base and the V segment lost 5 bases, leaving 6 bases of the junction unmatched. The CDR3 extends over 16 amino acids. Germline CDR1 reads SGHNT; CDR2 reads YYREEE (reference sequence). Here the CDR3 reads CASSAGTSLNTGELFF. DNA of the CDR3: TGTGCCAGCAGTGCCGGGACTAGCCTGAACACCGGGGAGCTGTTTTTT.

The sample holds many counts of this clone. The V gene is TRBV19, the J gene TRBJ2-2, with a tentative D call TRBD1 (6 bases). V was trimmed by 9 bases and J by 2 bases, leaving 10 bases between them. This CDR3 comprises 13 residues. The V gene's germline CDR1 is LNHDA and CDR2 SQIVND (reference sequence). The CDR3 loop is CASTGINTGELFF. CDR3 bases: TGTGCCAGCACAGGGATTAACACCGGGGAGCTGTTTTTT.